Reported below is one TCR beta chain. What antigen it recognizes has not been identified. The record has no base qualities; no much larger clone is one base away. The entry originates in a study of blood T cell repertoires in COVID-19 (dated by TCRdb to the early 2020s). In terms of the full investigation: The collaborator samples originated in the United States, Italy and Spain and spanned the acute and convalescent phases of COVID-19. The prospective study material was composed of cDNA or gDNA derived from T cells, B-cell-depleted T cells, or PBMCs. The dataset comprised deeply sampled blood TCRbeta repertoires from subjects exposed to, actively infected with, or recovered from COVID-19. The repertoires were released in a freely available public database meant as a resource for research on the immune response to SARS-CoV-2. The samples were drawn from the first 160 participants of the ongoing ImmuneRACE study and from over 950 subjects provided by 6 global collaborators. A de-identified subject ID, COVID-19 status, age in years and sex were almost always included in the sample metadata. Where HLA class I and class II types were available, the types were taken from metadata supplied by the sample provider, not from assay-based typing.

The germline ends are 13 bases apart after V is trimmed by 2 bases and J by 6 bases. The germline V gene provides CDR1 MNHEY and CDR2 SVGEGT. From cysteine to phenylalanine, the CDR3 is 14 amino acids long. This entry keeps only the CDR3 DNA: 42 bases, framed from base 1. Study-level results and caveats: How much clinical and demographic metadata was included differed by source and by participant, and the metadata was provided uncurated.

Each collaborating institution followed its own protocols to collect whole blood in K2EDTA tubes. For TCRbeta analysis, collaborators shipped samples in one of three forms: frozen whole blood, isolated PBMCs, or DNA extracted from either of those sample types. The immunoSEQ Assay, a bias-controlled multiplex PCR, was used to amplify TCRbeta CDR3 regions from genomic DNA. Turning to the authors' computational methods: The number of nucleated cells in each sample was estimated by amplification of reference gene primers within the assay. Sequence reads were collapsed and filtered to measure the absolute abundance of every unique TCRbeta CDR3 rearrangement. Productive Simpson clonality was computed per sample as the square root of Simpson's diversity index over productive rearrangements. Held by TCRdb, this immuneACCESS table contains in-frame sequences only and omits some clones. Under half of the omission traces to an unresolved V gene where checked; the cause of the rest is unknown. V, J and clone size derive from that table, while D and trimming were established from the DNA sequence. Counted in this sample were more than 85,000 clones; 65% to 80% of them appeared once. Of the sample, less than 10% falls within the top ten clones.

The receptor comes from a woman aged 60-75 years with acute or convalescent COVID-19. Sequenced: peripheral blood. The receptor chain draws on TRBV6-2 or TRBV6-3 and TRBJ2-5, with TRBD2 as a weak D call on 6 bases. The CDR3: CASSYGGSAKTQYF. The DNA sequence reads TGTGCCAGCAGTTACGGGGGGTCGGCGAAGACCCAGTACTTC.